What follows are 10 T cell receptor beta chains derived from one specimen sequenced in a study of blood T cell repertoires in COVID-19. Generated by immunoSEQ multiplex PCR, the TCRdb table keeps only in-frame clones and is missing some. The repertoire has 300,000 to 400,000 clones, 70% to 90% of them found once; the top ten carry around 4.4%. Sequenced: PBMCs or T cells enriched from blood (not recorded which). The receptors here all came from a woman aged 40-49 years with acute COVID-19.

V gene TRBV5-6 combines with J gene TRBJ2-5, with 9 bases aligning to TRBD2. CDR3 size: 15 residues. Germline V lookup: CDR1 SGHDT, CDR2 YYEEEE. V gave up 0 bases and J gave up 4 bases; unmatched junction bases: 4. The CDR3 loop reads CASSLGGGAGETQYF. The CDR3 coding sequence is TGTGCCAGCAGCTTGGGCGGGGGGGCCGGAGAGACCCAGTACTTC.

The CDR3 protein is CASSIDPGRGADTQYF. DNA of the CDR3: TGTGCCAGTAGTATAGATCCGGGGCGGGGTGCAGATACGCAGTATTTT. The chain is built from TRBV19 and TRBJ2-3; D possibly corresponds to TRBD2 (6 bases). Trimming removed 0 bases from V and 4 bases from J, with 14 bases in between. The CDR3 is 16 amino acids. CDR1 is LNHDA and CDR2 is SQIVND in the germline V gene (reference sequence).

The chain couples TRBV5-4 to TRBJ1-5; 10 bases agree with TRBD1. The CDR3 has 15 amino acids. J was trimmed by 6 bases and V by 4 bases; bases with no gene match: 7. Per the germline V gene, CDR1 is SGHNT and CDR2 is YYREEE (reference sequence). The chain's CDR3 is CASSPGTGVSQPQHF. The CDR3 region has the DNA TGTGCCAGCAGCCCCGGGACAGGGGTTTCTCAGCCCCAGCATTTT.

The J gene is TRBJ1-1, the V gene TRBV19; D ambiguous. V lost 1 base to trimming and J lost 3 bases, with 9 bases between them. CDR1 is LNHDA and CDR2 is SQIVND in the germline V gene (reference sequence). CDR3 length: 14 amino acids. Written as DNA, the CDR3 is TGTGCCAGTAGTATAGCCGTGACTGACACTGAAGCTTTCTTT. Encoded protein: CASSIAVTDTEAFF.

J is TRBJ2-7 and V is TRBV7-9, with TRBD1 matching over 11 bases. The germline CDR1 and CDR2 sequences are SEHNR and FQNEAQ (reference sequence). Unmatched junction bases numbered 9, after V lost 2 bases and J lost 6 bases. The CDR3 runs to 16 residues. In DNA, the CDR3 is TGTGCCAGCAGCTTAAGTTTTGGACAGGGGGCTCTCGAGCAGTACTTC. Translation gives CASSLSFGQGALEQYF.

The chain couples TRBV28 to TRBJ2-7; D not resolved. This CDR3 has 15 amino acids. The germline V gene has CDR1 MDHEN and CDR2 SYDVKM. CDR3 DNA sequence: TGTGCTACGAACCTTTCGGGTAGAACGATCTACGAGCAGTACTTC. Its protein product is CATNLSGRTIYEQYF. Drawing the rest from reference TRBV28 and TRBJ2-7, the complete variable domain is DVKVTQSSRYLVKRTGEKVFLECVQDMDHENMFWYRQDPGLGLRLIYFSYDVKMKEKGDIPEGYSVSREKKERFSLILESASTNQTSMYLCATNLSGRTIYEQYFGPGTRLTVT.

This sequence joins TRBV4-2 and TRBJ1-1, with 7 bases identical to TRBD1. CDR3 length: 15 residues. The ends lost 0 bases at V and 1 base at J; junction bases unmatched: 2. Looked up from germline, CDR1 is LGHNA and CDR2 is YNFKEQ. CDR3 bases: TGTGCCAGCAGCCAAGAGGGACAGAGGAACACTGAAGCTTTCTTT. It codes for CASSQEGQRNTEAFF.

The CDR3 loop reads CASSMQQGANQPQHF. The CDR3 DNA sequence: TGTGCCAGTAGTATGCAACAGGGGGCAAATCAGCCCCAGCATTTT. This chain joins TRBV19 and TRBJ1-5, with 9 bases fitting TRBD1. Germline CDR1 is LNHDA and CDR2 is SQIVND (reference sequence). With 3 bases clipped from V and 4 bases from J, the junction kept 4 bases outside the gene matches. There are 15 residues in the CDR3.

This chain connects TRBV9 to TRBJ2-5, with D maybe TRBD2 (6 bases). CDR1 and CDR2 from the germline V gene are SGDLS and YYNGEE. Trimming left V 4 bases short and J 0 bases short, with 16 bases between. The CDR3 has 16 amino acids. The CDR3 DNA reads as TGTGCCAGCAGCCCGCTAGAGGGGAGGAACCAAGAGACCCAGTACTTC. It encodes CASSPLEGRNQETQYF.

The genes are TRBV5-4 and TRBJ2-1; D possibly corresponds to TRBD1 (5 bases). V lost 2 bases, J lost 8 bases, and 20 bases lay in between. CDR3 length: 16 residues. Germline lookup yields CDR1 SGHNT and CDR2 YYREEE (reference sequence). The CDR3 loop is CASSFPGLAFLDEQFF. The CDR3 DNA reads as TGTGCCAGCAGCTTCCCAGGGCTCGCTTTCTTGGATGAGCAGTTCTTC.